This entry describes one TCR beta chain. Study processing details: For nucleated cells, counts were estimated from reference gene primer amplification. TCRdb keeps only in-frame clones here, not all; method: immunoSEQ multiplex PCR. For V, J and clone size, that table is used; D and trimming come from the DNA. This table has about 270,000 clones, under 90% appearing once. J gave up 3 bases and V 4 bases, and 11 bases lay outside the gene matches. The CDR3 runs to 17 residues. Germline V gene sequence: CDR1 KGHSH, CDR2 LQKENI. This record belongs to a study of blood T cell repertoires in COVID-19. Study details: The United States, Italy and Spain provided the acute and convalescent COVID-19 samples. PBMCs, B-cell-depleted T cells, or T cells were the source of the cDNA or gDNA that made up the material.

The rearrangement joins TRBV18 to TRBJ2-7, with TRBD1 identical over 11 bases. This TCR was sampled from a woman aged 50 to 60 who had recovered from COVID-19. The sample was peripheral blood. As DNA, the CDR3 is TGTGCCAGCTCACTGCACCCACCGGGACAGGGGGGCTACGAGCAGTACTTC. Its translation is CASSLHPPGQGGYEQYF.